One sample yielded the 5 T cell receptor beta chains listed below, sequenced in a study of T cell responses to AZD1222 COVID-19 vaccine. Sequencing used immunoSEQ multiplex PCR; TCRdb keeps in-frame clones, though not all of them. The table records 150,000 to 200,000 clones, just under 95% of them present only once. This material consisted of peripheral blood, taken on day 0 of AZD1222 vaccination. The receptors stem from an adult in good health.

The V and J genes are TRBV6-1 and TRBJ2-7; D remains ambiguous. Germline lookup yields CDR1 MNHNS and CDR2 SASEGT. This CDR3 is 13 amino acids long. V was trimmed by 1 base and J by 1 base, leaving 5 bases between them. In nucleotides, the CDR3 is TGTGCCAGCAGTGAAGTCCTATCCTACGAGCAGTACTTC. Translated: CASSEVLSYEQYF.

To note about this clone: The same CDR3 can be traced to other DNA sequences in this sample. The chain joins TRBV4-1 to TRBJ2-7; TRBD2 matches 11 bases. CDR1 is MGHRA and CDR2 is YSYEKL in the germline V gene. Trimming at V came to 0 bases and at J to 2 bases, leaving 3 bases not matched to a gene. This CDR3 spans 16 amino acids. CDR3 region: CASSQDSLAGAYEQYF. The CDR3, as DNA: TGCGCCAGCAGCCAAGATTCACTAGCGGGGGCCTACGAGCAGTACTTC.

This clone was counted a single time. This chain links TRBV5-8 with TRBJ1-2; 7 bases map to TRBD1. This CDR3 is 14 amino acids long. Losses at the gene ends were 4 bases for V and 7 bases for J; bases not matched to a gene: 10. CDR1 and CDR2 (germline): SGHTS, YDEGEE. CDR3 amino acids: CASSRNDRVFGYTF. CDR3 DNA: TGTGCCAGCAGCAGGAATGACAGGGTGTTTGGCTACACCTTC.

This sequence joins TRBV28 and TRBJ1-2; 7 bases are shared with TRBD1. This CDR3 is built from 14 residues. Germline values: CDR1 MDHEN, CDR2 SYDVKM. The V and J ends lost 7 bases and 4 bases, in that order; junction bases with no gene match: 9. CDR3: CASTETGKAYGYTF. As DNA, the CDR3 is TGTGCCAGCACTGAGACAGGGAAGGCCTATGGCTACACCTTC.

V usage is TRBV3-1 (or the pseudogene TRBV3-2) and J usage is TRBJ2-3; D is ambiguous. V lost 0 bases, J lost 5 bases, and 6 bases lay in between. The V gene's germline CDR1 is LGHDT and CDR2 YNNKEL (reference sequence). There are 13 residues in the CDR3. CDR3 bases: TGTGCCAGCAGCCAAGATGTGGGAGATACGCAGTATTTT. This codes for CASSQDVGDTQYF.